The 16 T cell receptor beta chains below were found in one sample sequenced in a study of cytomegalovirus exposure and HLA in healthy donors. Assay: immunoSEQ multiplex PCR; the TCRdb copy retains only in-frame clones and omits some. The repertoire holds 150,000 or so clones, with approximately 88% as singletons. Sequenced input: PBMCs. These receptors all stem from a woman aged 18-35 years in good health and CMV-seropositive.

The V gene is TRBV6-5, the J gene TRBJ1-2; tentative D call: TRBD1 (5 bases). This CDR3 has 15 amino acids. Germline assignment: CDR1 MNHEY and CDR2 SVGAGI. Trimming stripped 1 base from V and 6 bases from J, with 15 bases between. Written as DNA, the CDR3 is TGTGCCAGCAGTTACTTCCATACAGGCCGGGATGGCTACACCTTC. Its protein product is CASSYFHTGRDGYTF.

CDR3 in DNA: TGTGCCAGCAGCTTAAGTTCGGGACAGATCTACAATGAGCAGTTCTTC. Encoded protein: CASSLSSGQIYNEQFF. This chain links TRBV7-2 with TRBJ2-1; 7 bases are a match to TRBD1. The CDR3 is made up of 16 amino acids. Losses at the gene ends were 2 bases for V and 3 bases for J; bases not matched to a gene: 7. Germline V gene lookup returns CDR1 SGHTA and CDR2 FQGNSA.

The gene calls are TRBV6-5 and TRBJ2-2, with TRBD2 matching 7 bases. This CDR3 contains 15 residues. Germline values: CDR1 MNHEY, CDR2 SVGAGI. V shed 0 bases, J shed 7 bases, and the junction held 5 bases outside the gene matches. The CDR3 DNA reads TGTGCCAGCAGTTACTCAGGGACTACCTTCGGGGAGCTGTTTTTT. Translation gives CASSYSGTTFGELFF.

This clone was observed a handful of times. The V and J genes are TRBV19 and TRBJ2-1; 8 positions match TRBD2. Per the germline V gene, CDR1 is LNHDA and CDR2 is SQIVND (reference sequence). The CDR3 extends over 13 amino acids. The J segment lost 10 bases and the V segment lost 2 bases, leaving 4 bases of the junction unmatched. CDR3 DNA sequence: TGTGCCAGTAGTATATTCTCGGGAGGGGAGCAGTTCTTC. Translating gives CASSIFSGGEQFF.

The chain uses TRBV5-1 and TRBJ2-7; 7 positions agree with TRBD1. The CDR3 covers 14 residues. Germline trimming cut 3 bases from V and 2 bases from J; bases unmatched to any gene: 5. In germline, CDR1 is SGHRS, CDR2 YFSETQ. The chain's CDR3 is CASSSTGSTYEQYF. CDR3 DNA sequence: TGCGCCAGCAGCTCGACAGGGTCTACCTACGAGCAGTACTTC.

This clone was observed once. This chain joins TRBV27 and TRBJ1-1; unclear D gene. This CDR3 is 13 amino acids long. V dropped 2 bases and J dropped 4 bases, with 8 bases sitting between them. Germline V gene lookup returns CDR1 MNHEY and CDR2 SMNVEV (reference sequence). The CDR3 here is CASSLLVSTEAFF. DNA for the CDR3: TGTGCCAGCAGTTTACTTGTGAGCACTGAAGCTTTCTTT.

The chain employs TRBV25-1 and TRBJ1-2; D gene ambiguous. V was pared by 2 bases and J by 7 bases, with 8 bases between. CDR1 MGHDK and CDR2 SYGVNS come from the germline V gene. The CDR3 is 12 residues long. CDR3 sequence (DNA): TGTGCCAGCAGTGAAACAGAGTCTGGCTACACCTTC. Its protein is CASSETESGYTF.

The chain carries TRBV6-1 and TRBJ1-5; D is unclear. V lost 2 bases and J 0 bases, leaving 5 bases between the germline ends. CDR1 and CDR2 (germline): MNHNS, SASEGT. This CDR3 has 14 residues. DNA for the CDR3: TGTGCCAGCAGTGAACAGTATAGCAATCAGCCCCAGCATTTT. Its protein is CASSEQYSNQPQHF.

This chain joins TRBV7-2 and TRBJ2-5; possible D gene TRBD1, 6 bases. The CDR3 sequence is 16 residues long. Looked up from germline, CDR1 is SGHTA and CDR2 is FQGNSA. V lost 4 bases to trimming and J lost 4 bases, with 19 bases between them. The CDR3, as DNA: TGTGCCAGCAGCTCCCCACCTATGACAGGACGAGAGACCCAGTACTTC. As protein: CASSSPPMTGRETQYF.

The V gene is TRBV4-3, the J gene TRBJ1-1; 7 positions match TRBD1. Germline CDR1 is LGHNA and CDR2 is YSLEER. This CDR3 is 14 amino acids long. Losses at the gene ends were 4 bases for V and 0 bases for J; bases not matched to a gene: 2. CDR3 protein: CASSRQGLNTEAFF. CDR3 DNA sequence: TGCGCCAGCAGCCGACAGGGCCTGAACACTGAAGCTTTCTTT.

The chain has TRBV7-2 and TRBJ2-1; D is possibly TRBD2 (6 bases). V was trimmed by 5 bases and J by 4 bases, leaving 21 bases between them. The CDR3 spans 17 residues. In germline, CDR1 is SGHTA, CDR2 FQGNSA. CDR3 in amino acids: CASSPLGRDFGYNEQFF. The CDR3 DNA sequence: TGTGCCAGCAGCCCCCTGGGGCGGGATTTCGGATACAATGAGCAGTTCTTC.

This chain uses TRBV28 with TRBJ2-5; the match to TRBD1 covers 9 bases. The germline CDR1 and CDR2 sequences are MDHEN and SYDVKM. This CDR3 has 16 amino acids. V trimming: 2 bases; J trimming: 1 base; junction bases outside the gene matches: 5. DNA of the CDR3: TGTGCCAGCAGTTTAGGGACAGGGAAGCCCCAAGAGACCCAGTACTTC. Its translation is CASSLGTGKPQETQYF.

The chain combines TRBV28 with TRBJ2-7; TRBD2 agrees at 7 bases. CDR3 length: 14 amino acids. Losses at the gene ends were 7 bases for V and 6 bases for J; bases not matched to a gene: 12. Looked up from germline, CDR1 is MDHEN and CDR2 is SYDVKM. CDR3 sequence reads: CASKEGLPFREQYF. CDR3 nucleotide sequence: TGTGCCAGCAAGGAGGGACTACCCTTCCGCGAGCAGTACTTC.

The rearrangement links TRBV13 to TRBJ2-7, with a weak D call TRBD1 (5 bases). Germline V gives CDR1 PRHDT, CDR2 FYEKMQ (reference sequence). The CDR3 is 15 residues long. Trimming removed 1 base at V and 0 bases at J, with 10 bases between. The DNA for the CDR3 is TGTGCCAGCAGCTTAGTGGCTAGGGGCTCCTACGAGCAGTACTTC. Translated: CASSLVARGSYEQYF.

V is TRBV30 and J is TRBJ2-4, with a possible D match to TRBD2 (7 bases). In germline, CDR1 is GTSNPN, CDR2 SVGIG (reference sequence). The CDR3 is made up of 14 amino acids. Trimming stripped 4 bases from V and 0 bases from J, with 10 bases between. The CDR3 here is CAWTGGRAKNIQYF. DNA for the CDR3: TGTGCCTGGACCGGGGGGCGAGCCAAAAACATTCAGTACTTC.

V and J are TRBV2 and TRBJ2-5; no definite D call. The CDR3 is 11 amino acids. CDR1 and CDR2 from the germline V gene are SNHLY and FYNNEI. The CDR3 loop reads CGASAGETQYF. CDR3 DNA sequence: TGTGGCGCGTCGGCCGGGGAGACCCAGTACTTC.